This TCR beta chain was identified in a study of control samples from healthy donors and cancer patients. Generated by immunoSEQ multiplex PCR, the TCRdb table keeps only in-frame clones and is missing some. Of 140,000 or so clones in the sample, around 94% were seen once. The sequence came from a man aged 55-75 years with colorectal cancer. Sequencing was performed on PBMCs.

Here the CDR3 reads CASSPTSGGPTEQFF. The CDR3 nucleotides read TGTGCCAGTAGCCCAACTAGCGGGGGGCCGACTGAGCAGTTCTTC. This chain links TRBV19 with TRBJ2-1; 12 nucleotides line up with TRBD2. V dropped 6 bases and J dropped 9; count of bases not matched to a gene: 9. The CDR3 totals 15 residues. Germline CDR1 reads LNHDA; CDR2 reads SQIVND (reference sequence).